These 21 T cell receptor beta chains were sequenced from one sample in a study of shared clonotypes between healthy human individuals. Some clones are missing from TCRdb's copy, which holds only in-frame ones; the method was immunoSEQ multiplex PCR. The top ten clones hold 12% of a sample with a few hundred thousand clones, 77% of them seen once. Sample: PBMCs. The receptors originated from a woman aged 40 to 50 in good health. Some clones in this sample may be carry-over from other donors' samples.

The chain joins TRBV9 to TRBJ2-5; 9 positions agree with TRBD1. Looked up from germline, CDR1 is SGDLS and CDR2 is YYNGEE. V gave up 3 bases and J gave up 5 bases; unmatched junction bases: 8. CDR3 length: 15 amino acids. This CDR3 is CASSATGGAGETQYF. CDR3 nucleotide sequence: TGTGCCAGCAGCGCAACAGGGGGCGCGGGGGAGACCCAGTACTTC.

Regarding this clone: A far larger clone is off by one base, so a read error is likely. The chain recombines TRBV29-1 with TRBJ1-1; D remains ambiguous. Per the germline V gene, CDR1 is SQVTM and CDR2 is ANQGSEA. The CDR3 runs 14 residues. Trimming pared 3 bases from V and 5 bases from J, leaving 16 bases between. The CDR3 is CSVDRPGVYTEAFF. CDR3 DNA sequence: TGCAGCGTTGATCGGCCCGGGGTTTATACTGAAGCTTTCTTT.

J is TRBJ1-5 and V is TRBV30; 7 bases are a match to TRBD1. V trimming: 2 bases; J trimming: 10 bases; junction bases outside the gene matches: 23. The CDR3 covers 18 residues. From germline, CDR1 is GTSNPN and CDR2 SVGIG (reference sequence). DNA of the CDR3: TGTGCCTGGAGTTCCGGGACAGTCCCAATCCCCCCGGGGGGACCCCAGCATTTT. It encodes CAWSSGTVPIPPGGPQHF.

The chain combines TRBV7-8 with TRBJ2-7; D perhaps matches TRBD1 (6 bases). V lost 5 bases and J lost 1, with 15 bases in between. The CDR3 runs to 15 residues. The germline gives CDR1 SGHVS, CDR2 FQNEAQ. This CDR3 is CASSPPEGGSYEQYF. As DNA, the CDR3 is TGTGCCAGCAGCCCGCCAGAAGGGGGATCCTACGAGCAGTACTTC.

The rearrangement joins TRBV6-1 to TRBJ2-5; D possibly matches TRBD1 or TRBD2 (7 bases each). CDR1 is MNHNS and CDR2 is SASEGT in the germline V gene. The CDR3 runs to 15 residues. V was trimmed by 3 bases and J by 5 bases, leaving 16 bases between them. The CDR3: CASSDNRGGWETQYF. In nucleotides, the CDR3 is TGTGCCAGCAGTGATAACAGGGGAGGGTGGGAGACCCAGTACTTC.

This clone was detected only a few times. The rearrangement uses TRBV5-1 and TRBJ1-3, with D possibly matching TRBD1 (5 bases). V was trimmed by 6 bases and J by 0 bases, leaving 10 bases between them. Germline loops: CDR1 SGHRS, CDR2 YFSETQ. This CDR3 contains 14 residues. In DNA form, the CDR3 reads TGCGCCAGCAACCCCACAGGCTCTGGAAACACCATATATTTT. It yields the protein CASNPTGSGNTIYF.

V and J are TRBV20-1 and TRBJ2-1; D not resolved. The ends were cut back, 1 base at V and 12 bases at J, with 10 bases in the middle. Germline-derived CDR1 and CDR2 are DFQATT and SNEGSKA (reference sequence). CDR3 length: 11 amino acids. CDR3 nucleotides: TGCAGTGCTAGAGTGTCACACGCGCAGTTCTTC. Encoded protein: CSARVSHAQFF.

The V gene is TRBV4-1, the J gene TRBJ2-1, with 12 bases identical to TRBD2. Trimming at V came to 0 bases and at J to 8 bases, leaving 8 bases not matched to a gene. The CDR3 is made up of 17 amino acids. Germline CDR1 MGHRA, CDR2 YSYEKL. The CDR3 DNA follows: TGCGCCAGCAGCCAAGAGGGGGCTAGCGGGAGGGCCTATGAGCAGTTCTTC. Translation gives CASSQEGASGRAYEQFF.

This clone appeared a single time. V and J are TRBV6-4 and TRBJ2-6, with no clear D. Between the trimmed V and J ends, which lost 4 bases and 2 bases, there was a span of 9 bases. The CDR3 runs to 15 residues. CDR1 is MRHNA, CDR2 SNTAGT, per germline. DNA for the CDR3: TGTGCCAGCAGTGCTCAGCCGGCTGGGGCCAACGTCCTGACTTTC. It yields the protein CASSAQPAGANVLTF.

This clone has a handful of counts. A far larger clone is a single base away, which makes a read error likely. The sample holds other DNA sequences that translate to the same CDR3. The chain joins TRBV7-9 to TRBJ2-1; 9 bases align to TRBD1. This CDR3 is 15 amino acids long. In germline, CDR1 is SEHNR, CDR2 FQNEAQ (reference sequence). Trimming removed 5 bases from V and 4 bases from J; junction bases left unmatched: 6. The CDR3 sequence is CASSPRDRVYNEQFF. As DNA, the CDR3 is TGTGCCAGCAGCCCCCGGGACAGGGTTTACAATGAGCAGTTCTTC.

This clone was recorded once. Mismatch with germline at one junction end may stem from a read error. The chain couples TRBV5-1 to TRBJ2-7; 7 bases line up with TRBD2. Germline V gives CDR1 SGHRS, CDR2 YFSETQ. The CDR3 has 13 residues. The CDR3 here is CAGSLAGGIEQYF. CDR3 DNA: TGCGCCGGCAGCTTAGCGGGTGGAATCGAGCAGTACTTC.

On this clone: With only one base between it and a far larger clone, this is likely a read error. Additional DNA sequences in this sample encode the identical CDR3. V gene TRBV28 combines with J gene TRBJ1-2, with D possibly TRBD1 on 5 matching bases. Germline loops: CDR1 MDHEN, CDR2 SYDVKM. Trimming cost V 5 bases and J 5 bases, with 18 bases left between them. The CDR3 is made up of 15 amino acids. The CDR3 DNA reads as TGTGCCAGCAGTCCTGTAGGCAGGGCAGGATATGGCTACACCTTC. It codes for CASSPVGRAGYGYTF.

Only one count was recorded for this clone. This chain uses TRBV18 with TRBJ2-1, with TRBD2 matching 14 bases. J was trimmed by 0 bases and V by 0 bases; bases with no gene match: 7. The CDR3 spans 20 residues. CDR1 is KGHSH and CDR2 is LQKENI in the germline V gene. The CDR3 region has the DNA TGTGCCAGCTCACCACCTCGGACTAGCGGGGGGAGGAGCTCCTACAATGAGCAGTTCTTC. It yields the protein CASSPPRTSGGRSSYNEQFF.

J is TRBJ2-6 and V is TRBV29-1; TRBD2 might be the D (8 bases). V was pared by 6 bases and J by 1 base, with 19 bases between. The CDR3 runs to 17 residues. The germline gives CDR1 SQVTM, CDR2 ANQGSEA. CDR3 residues: CSVSRGDSSSGANVLTF. CDR3 sequence (DNA): TGCAGCGTCTCGCGGGGGGACAGTTCGTCTGGGGCCAACGTCCTGACTTTC.

V and J are TRBV18 and TRBJ1-3; D gene uncertain. Trimming stripped 3 bases from V and 4 bases from J, with 4 bases between. CDR3 size: 12 residues. Germline V gene sequence: CDR1 KGHSH, CDR2 LQKENI. CDR3 region: CASSPEGNTIYF. CDR3 DNA: TGTGCCAGCTCACCGGAGGGAAACACCATATATTTT.

The V and J genes are TRBV27 and TRBJ1-2, with D possibly TRBD1 on 6 matching bases. Trimming shortened V by 6 bases and J by 6 bases, and 14 bases separated the two germline ends. In germline, CDR1 is MNHEY, CDR2 SMNVEV (reference sequence). The CDR3 contains 13 residues. In DNA form, the CDR3 reads TGTGCCAGCAGCCTAAACAGGGTACATGGCTACACCTTC. This gives the protein CASSLNRVHGYTF.

Only a few counts were recorded for this clone. The sample has other DNA sequences that encode this CDR3 too. CDR3 loop: CASSLRPSGRGRHNEQYF. The DNA of the CDR3 is TGTGCCAGCAGTCTTCGACCTAGCGGGAGGGGACGACATAACGAGCAGTACTTC. The V call is TRBV28, the J call TRBJ2-5, with 12 bases matching TRBD2. The assigned J gene may be wrong: the sequence end matches TRBJ2-7 better. There are 18 residues in the CDR3. The germline CDR1 and CDR2 sequences are MDHEN and SYDVKM.

The chain uses TRBV5-1 and TRBJ2-3; the D call may be TRBD1 or TRBD2 (5 bases each). The CDR3 extends over 14 amino acids. Looked up from germline, CDR1 is SGHRS and CDR2 is YFSETQ. V dropped 0 bases and J dropped 3 bases, with 8 bases sitting between them. The CDR3 DNA reads TGCGCCAGCAGCTTGGGAGGGGCAACAGATACGCAGTATTTT. Translating it yields CASSLGGATDTQYF.

This clone was recorded a few times. Distinct nucleotide sequences in the sample also encode this CDR3. This sequence joins TRBV4-2 and TRBJ2-3; D may correspond to TRBD1 or TRBD2 (5 bases each). This CDR3 comprises 15 residues. Germline V gives CDR1 LGHNA, CDR2 YNFKEQ. Between the trimmed V and J ends, which lost 0 bases and 2 bases, there was a span of 9 bases. The DNA of the CDR3 is TGTGCCAGCAGCCAAGATCCGGGGACCACAGATACGCAGTATTTT. Amino acid sequence: CASSQDPGTTDTQYF.

This clone was observed once. V usage is TRBV18 and J usage is TRBJ2-5, with 13 nucleotides matching TRBD2. The ends lost 3 bases at V and 5 bases at J; junction bases unmatched: 6. The CDR3 has 16 residues. Germline CDR1 and CDR2: KGHSH and LQKENI. The CDR3 loop reads CASSPRTSGGGETQYF. In DNA, the CDR3 is TGTGCCAGCTCACCCCGGACTAGCGGGGGAGGTGAGACCCAGTACTTC. Filled out from reference TRBV18 and TRBJ2-5, the complete variable domain reads NAGVMQNPRHLVRRRGQEARLRCSPMKGHSHVYWYRQLPEEGLKFMVYLQKENIIDESGMPKERFSAEFPKEGPSILRIQQVVRGDSAAYFCASSPRTSGGGETQYFGPGTRLLVL.

The chain links TRBV2 to TRBJ2-6, with a tentative D call TRBD1 (6 bases). V gave up 7 bases and J gave up 1 base, with 11 bases separating them. Germline V lookup: CDR1 SNHLY, CDR2 FYNNEI. CDR3 size: 15 residues. The CDR3 protein is CASNKQGSGANVLTF. The CDR3 coding sequence is TGTGCCAGCAACAAACAGGGTTCTGGGGCCAACGTCCTGACTTTC. The whole variable domain, remainder taken from reference TRBV2 and TRBJ2-6, is EPEVTQTPSHQVTQMGQEVILRCVPISNHLYFYWYRQILGQKVEFLVSFYNNEISEKSEIFDDQFSVERPDGSNFTLKIRSTKLEDSAMYFCASNKQGSGANVLTFGAGSRLTVL.